This TCR beta chain was sequenced in a study of CD4 T cells in relation to SARS-CoV-2 and coronaviruses. Findings and limits, study-wide: No crossreactivity against non-spike viral proteins was tested here. Crossreactive clones expanded significantly less to SARS-CoV-2 than monoreactive clones.

Assay used: immunoSEQ multiplex PCR; TCRdb lists only in-frame clones, some missing. The sample lists tens of thousands of clones, about 75% occurring once. CD4+ T cells from unexposed donors were obtained before the COVID-19 pandemic (2011-2018). After more than eight days of culture, CD4+ T cells were isolated. Germline V gives CDR1 LGHDT, CDR2 YNNKEL (reference sequence). This CDR3 has 16 amino acids. Trimming removed 3 bases from V and 5 bases from J, with 17 bases in between. This clone is a singleton in its sample. Its antigen remains unidentified. The rearrangement uses TRBV3-1 (or the pseudogene TRBV3-2) and TRBJ1-5; possibly TRBD1 for D (5 bases). The clonotype was recovered from a human donor in good health. The specimen sequenced was CD4+ T cells from PBMCs, cultured in vitro. The CDR3 sequence is CASSQAGTGLDQPQHF. The CDR3 coding sequence is TGTGCCAGCAGCCAGGCCGGGACCGGACTAGATCAGCCCCAGCATTTT.